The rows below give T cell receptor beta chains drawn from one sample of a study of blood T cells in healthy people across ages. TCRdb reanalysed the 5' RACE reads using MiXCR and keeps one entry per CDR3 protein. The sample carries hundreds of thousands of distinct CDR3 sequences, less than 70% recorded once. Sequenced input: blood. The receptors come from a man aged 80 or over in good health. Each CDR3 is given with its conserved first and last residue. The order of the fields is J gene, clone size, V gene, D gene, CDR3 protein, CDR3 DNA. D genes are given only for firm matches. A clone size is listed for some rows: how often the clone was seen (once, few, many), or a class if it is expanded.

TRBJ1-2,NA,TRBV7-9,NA,CASSSAPRGSDYGYTF,TGTGCCAGCAGCTCAGCCCCCCGGGGGTCAGACTATGGCTACACCTTC
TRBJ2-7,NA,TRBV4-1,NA,CASSQKEGGSYEQYF,TGCGCCAGCAGCCAAAAAGAGGGAGGCTCCTACGAGCAGTACTTC
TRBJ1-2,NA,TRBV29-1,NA,CSVGPTGGYTF,TGCAGCGTGGGACCTACTGGCGGCTACACCTTC
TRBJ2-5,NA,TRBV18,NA,CASSPGILGDRSQYF,TGTGCCAGCTCACCAGGGATCCTGGGGGATCGGAGCCAGTACTTC
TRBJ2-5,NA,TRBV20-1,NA,CSALLRGETQYF,TGCAGTGCCTTACTCAGGGGAGAGACCCAGTACTTC
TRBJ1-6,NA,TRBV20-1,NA,CSARPQGSSPLHF,TGCAGTGCTAGACCTCAGGGCAGTTCACCCCTCCACTTT
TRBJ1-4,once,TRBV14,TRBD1,CASSPGTGRKLFF,TGTGCCAGCAGCCCCGGGACAGGGAGGAAACTGTTTTTT
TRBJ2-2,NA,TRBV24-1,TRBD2,CATSDSLAENTGELFF,TGTGCCACCAGTGATTCGCTAGCGGAGAACACCGGGGAGCTGTTTTTT
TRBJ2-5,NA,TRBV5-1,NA,CASTSPSSFNEQYF,TGCGCCAGCACCTCCCCCTCGTCATTCAATGAGCAGTACTTC
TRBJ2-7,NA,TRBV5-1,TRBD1,CASSSEGQGISHEQYF,TGCGCCAGCAGCTCAGAGGGACAGGGGATCTCCCACGAGCAGTACTTC
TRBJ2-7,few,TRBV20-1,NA,CSARAYNEQYF,TGCAGTGCTAGGGCCTACAATGAGCAGTACTTC